This paragraph covers one T cell receptor beta chain sequence. This entry comes from a study of cytotoxic CD8 clonotypes in ibrutinib-treated CLL. Assay used: immunoSEQ multiplex PCR; TCRdb lists only in-frame clones, some missing. Of around 27,000 clones listed, approximately 54% are singletons. Trimming left V 4 bases short and J 2 bases short, with 15 bases between. The CDR3 loop spans 15 amino acids. Germline V CDR1 and CDR2: SGHRS, YFSETQ. The chain recombines TRBV5-1 with TRBJ1-1; maybe TRBD1 (5 bases). The receptor comes from a human donor with chronic lymphocytic leukemia. The sequencing here drew on PBMCs, taken before ibrutinib treatment. Here the CDR3 reads CASSTRDGANTEAFF. The CDR3, as DNA: TGCGCCAGCAGCACTCGGGACGGGGCTAACACTGAAGCTTTCTTT.